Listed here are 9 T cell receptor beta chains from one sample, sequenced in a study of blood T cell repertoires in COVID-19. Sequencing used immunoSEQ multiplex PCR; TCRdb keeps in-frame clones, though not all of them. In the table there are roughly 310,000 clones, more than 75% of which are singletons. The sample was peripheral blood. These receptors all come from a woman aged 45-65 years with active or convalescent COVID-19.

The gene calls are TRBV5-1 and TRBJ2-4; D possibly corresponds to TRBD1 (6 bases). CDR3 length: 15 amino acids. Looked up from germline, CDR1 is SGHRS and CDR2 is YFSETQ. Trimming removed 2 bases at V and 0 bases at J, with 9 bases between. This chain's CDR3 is CASSFGQQAKNIQYF. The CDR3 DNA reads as TGCGCCAGCAGCTTTGGACAGCAAGCCAAAAACATTCAGTACTTC.

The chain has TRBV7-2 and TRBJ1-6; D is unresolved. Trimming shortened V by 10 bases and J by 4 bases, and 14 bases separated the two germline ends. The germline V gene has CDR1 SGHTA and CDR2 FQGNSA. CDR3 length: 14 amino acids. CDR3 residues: CATRGGIYNSPLHF. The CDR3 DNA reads TGTGCCACAAGAGGAGGGATTTATAATTCACCCCTCCACTTT.

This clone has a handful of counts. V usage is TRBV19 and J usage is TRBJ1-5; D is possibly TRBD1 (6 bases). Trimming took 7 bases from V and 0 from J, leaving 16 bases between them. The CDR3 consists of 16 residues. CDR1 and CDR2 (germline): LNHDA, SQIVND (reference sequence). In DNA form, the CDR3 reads TGTGCCAGTACCGAGACAGGAGTCTATAGCAATCAGCCCCAGCATTTT. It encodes CASTETGVYSNQPQHF. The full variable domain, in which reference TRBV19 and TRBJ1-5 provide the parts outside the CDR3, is DGGITQSPKYLFRKEGQNVTLSCEQNLNHDAMYWYRQDPGQGLRLIYYSQIVNDFQKGDIAEGYSVSREKKESFPLTVTSAQKNPTAFYLCASTETGVYSNQPQHFGDGTRLSIL.

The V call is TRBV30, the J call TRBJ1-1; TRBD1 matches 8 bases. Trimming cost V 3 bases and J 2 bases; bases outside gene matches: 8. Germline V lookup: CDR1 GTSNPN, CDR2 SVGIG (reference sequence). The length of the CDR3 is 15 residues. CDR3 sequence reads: CAWSRTGNGNTEAFF. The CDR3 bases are TGTGCCTGGAGCCGGACAGGGAACGGCAACACTGAAGCTTTCTTT.

CDR3 sequence: CAWSVQTGVEQYF. Here the CDR3 DNA reads TGTGCCTGGAGTGTACAAACAGGGGTCGAGCAGTACTTC. The chain links TRBV30 to TRBJ2-7; 7 bases line up with TRBD1. V lost 0 bases and J lost 6; bases outside the gene matches: 5. The CDR3 runs to 13 residues. Germline V gene data show CDR1 as GTSNPN and CDR2 as SVGIG (reference sequence).

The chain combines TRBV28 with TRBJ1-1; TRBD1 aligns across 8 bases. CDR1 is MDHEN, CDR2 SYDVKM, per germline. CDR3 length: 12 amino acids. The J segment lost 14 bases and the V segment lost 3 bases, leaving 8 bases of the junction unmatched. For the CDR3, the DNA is TGTGCCAGCAGTTTGAGTATGGACAGGGCATTCTTT. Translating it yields CASSLSMDRAFF. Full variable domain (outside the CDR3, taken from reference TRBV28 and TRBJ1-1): DVKVTQSSRYLVKRTGEKVFLECVQDMDHENMFWYRQDPGLGLRLIYFSYDVKMKEKGDIPEGYSVSREKKERFSLILESASTNQTSMYLCASSLSMDRAFFGQGTRLTVV.

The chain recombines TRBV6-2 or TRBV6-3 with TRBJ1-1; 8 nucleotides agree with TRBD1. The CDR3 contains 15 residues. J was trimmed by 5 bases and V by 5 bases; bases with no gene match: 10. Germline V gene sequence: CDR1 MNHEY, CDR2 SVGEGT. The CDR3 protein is CASSTTDRGGTEAFF. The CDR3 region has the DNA TGTGCCAGCAGTACCACCGACAGGGGTGGGACTGAAGCTTTCTTT.

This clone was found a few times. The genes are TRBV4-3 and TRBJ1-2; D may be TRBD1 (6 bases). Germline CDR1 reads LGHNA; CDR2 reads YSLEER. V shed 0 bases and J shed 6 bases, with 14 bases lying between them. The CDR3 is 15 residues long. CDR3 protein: CASSQEWKGVDGYTF. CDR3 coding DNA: TGCGCCAGCAGCCAAGAGTGGAAGGGGGTGGATGGCTACACCTTC.

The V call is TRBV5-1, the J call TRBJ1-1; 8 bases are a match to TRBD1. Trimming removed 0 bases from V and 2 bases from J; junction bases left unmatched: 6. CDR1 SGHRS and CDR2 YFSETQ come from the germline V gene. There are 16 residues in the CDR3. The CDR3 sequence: CASSLGQGRVNTEAFF. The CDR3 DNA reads TGCGCCAGCAGCTTGGGACAGGGGAGGGTCAACACTGAAGCTTTCTTT.